This T cell receptor beta chain was found in a study of T cell repertoires in cytomegalovirus infection (dated by TCRdb to between 2017 and 2020). Regarding the complete study: Peptide stimulations targeted recently identified HLA-C-restricted CMV epitopes, whose presentation resists viral immunomodulation, together with well-studied HLA-B-restricted epitopes. The HLA type of each donor mattered for the analysis, because public TCR beta signatures pointed to carriage of CMV infection along with the matching HLA type. General study outcomes and caveats: The ex vivo response was dominated by HLA-C-restricted CMV-specific TCR beta clonotypes, which also provided the single most frequent clonotype in two of eight donors. In both this cohort and an independent cohort of a few hundred donors, the cumulative frequency of public TCR beta family members distinguished carriers of CMV infection plus the relevant HLA type.

In light of the paper, this sample's treatment or condition label describes: in vitro stimulation with specific CMV peptide epitopes to enrich CMV-specific T cells. There are a few counts of this clonotype. It lacks a known antigen. No base quality values were provided; no much bigger clone lies one nucleotide off. The data were produced on an Illumina HiSeq 1500. TCRdb applied fastp at Q25 and MiXCR to the public reads, then kept only in-frame beta chains. CDR3 protein duplicates are merged, each entry listing the most common genes and DNA. The sample records hundreds of thousands of distinct CDR3 sequences, under 45% of which are singletons. Around 44% of the sample comes from the top ten. From the cysteine up to the phenylalanine, the CDR3 has a length of 12 residues. Just CDR3 DNA is preserved here, 36 bases in frame from base 1. Based on the germline V gene, the CDR1 and CDR2 sequences are MNHEY and SVGEGT. Between the V and J ends, shortened by 6 bases and 6 bases respectively, the junction contains 12 bases.

The chain is encoded by TRBV6-2 or TRBV6-3 joined to TRBJ2-7, with no confident D gene call. Sequenced material: cultured PBMCs, taken from culture after CMV antigen stimulation. The source is a human donor in good health (CMV status not recorded). Some clones in this sample may be carry-over from other donors' samples. The CDR3: CASSQNSPEQYF. The DNA sequence is as follows: TGTGCCAGCAGCCAGAATAGTCCCGAGCAGTACTTC.